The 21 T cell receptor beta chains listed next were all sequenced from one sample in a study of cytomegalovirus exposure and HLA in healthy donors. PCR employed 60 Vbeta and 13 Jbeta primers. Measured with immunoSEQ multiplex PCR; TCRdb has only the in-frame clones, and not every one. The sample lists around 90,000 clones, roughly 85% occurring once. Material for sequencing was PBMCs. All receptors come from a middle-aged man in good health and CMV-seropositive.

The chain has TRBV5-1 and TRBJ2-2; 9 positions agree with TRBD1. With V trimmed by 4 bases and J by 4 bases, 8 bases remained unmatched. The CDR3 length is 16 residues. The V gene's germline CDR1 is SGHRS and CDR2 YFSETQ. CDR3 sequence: CASSTGQGYSTGELFF. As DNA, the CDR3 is TGCGCCAGCAGCACGGGACAGGGCTATTCCACCGGGGAGCTGTTTTTT.

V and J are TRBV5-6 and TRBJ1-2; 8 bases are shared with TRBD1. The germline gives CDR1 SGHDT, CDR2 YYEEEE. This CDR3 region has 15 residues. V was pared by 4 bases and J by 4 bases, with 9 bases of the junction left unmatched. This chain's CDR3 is CASSPGTGGSYGYTF. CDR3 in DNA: TGTGCCAGCAGCCCTGGGACAGGCGGCAGCTATGGCTACACCTTC.

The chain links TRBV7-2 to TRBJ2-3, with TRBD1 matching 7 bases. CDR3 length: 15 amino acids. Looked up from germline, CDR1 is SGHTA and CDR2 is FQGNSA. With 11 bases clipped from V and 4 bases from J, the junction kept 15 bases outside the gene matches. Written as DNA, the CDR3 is TGTGCCTCAAGGCCGGGCCAGGGGGACGCAGATACGCAGTATTTT. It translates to CASRPGQGDADTQYF.

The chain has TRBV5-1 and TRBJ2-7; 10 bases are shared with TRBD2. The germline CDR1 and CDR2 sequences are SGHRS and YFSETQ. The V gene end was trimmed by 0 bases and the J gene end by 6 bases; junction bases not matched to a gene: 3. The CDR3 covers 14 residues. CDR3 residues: CASSLVAGGGEQYF. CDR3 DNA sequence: TGCGCCAGCAGCTTGGTAGCGGGAGGAGGCGAGCAGTACTTC.

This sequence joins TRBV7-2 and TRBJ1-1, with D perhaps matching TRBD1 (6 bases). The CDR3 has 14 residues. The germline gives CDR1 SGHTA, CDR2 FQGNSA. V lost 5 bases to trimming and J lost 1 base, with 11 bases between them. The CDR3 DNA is TGTGCCAGCAGCCCCCACAGGGCGAACACTGAAGCTTTCTTT. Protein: CASSPHRANTEAFF.

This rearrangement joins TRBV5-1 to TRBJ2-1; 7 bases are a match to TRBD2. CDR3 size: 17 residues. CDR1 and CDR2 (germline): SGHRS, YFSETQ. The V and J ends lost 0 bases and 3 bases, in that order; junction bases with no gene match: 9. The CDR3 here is CASSLGLAGAYYNEQFF. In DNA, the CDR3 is TGCGCCAGCAGCTTGGGACTGGCGGGAGCCTACTACAATGAGCAGTTCTTC.

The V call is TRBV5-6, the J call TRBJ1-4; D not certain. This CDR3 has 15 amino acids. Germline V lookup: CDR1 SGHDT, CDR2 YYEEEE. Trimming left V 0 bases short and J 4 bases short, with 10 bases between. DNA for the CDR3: TGTGCCAGCAGCTTGGGGGCCGCTTATAATGAAAAACTGTTTTTT. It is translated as CASSLGAAYNEKLFF.

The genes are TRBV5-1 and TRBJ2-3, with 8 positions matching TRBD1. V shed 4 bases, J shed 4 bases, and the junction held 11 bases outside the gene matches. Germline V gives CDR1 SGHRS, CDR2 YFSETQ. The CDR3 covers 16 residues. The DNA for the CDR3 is TGCGCCAGCAGCAAGAACACAGGGGGTCTCGCAGATACGCAGTATTTT. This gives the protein CASSKNTGGLADTQYF.

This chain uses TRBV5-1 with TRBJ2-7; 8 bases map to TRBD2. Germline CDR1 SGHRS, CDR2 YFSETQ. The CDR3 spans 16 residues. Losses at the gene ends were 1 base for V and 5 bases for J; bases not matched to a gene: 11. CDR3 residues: CASSLFGLAGRDEQYF. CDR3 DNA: TGCGCCAGCAGCTTGTTCGGGTTAGCGGGACGAGACGAGCAGTACTTC. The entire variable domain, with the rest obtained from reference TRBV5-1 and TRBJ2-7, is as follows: KAGVTQTPRYLIKTRGQQVTLSCSPISGHRSVSWYQQTPGQGLQFLFEYFSETQRNKGNFPGRFSGRQFSNSRSEMNVSTLELGDSALYLCASSLFGLAGRDEQYFGPGTRLTVT.

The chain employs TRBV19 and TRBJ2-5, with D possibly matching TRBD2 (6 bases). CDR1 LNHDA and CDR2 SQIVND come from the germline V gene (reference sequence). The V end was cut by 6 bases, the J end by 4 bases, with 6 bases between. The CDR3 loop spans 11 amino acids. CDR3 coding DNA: TGTGCCAGTAGGGGGGGAGAGACCCAGTACTTC. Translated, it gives CASRGGETQYF.

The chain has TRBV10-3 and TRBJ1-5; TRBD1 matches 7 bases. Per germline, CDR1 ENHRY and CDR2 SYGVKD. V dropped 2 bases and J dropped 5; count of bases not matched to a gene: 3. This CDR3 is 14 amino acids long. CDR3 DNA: TGTGCCATCAGTGAGGCAGGGGGGTATCAGCCCCAGCATTTT. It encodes CAISEAGGYQPQHF.

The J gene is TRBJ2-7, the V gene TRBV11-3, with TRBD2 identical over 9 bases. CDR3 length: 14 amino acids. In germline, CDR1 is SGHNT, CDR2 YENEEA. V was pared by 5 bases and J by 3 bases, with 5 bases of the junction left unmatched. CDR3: CASSHSGGLYEQYF. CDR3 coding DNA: TGTGCCAGCAGCCATAGCGGGGGTCTCTACGAGCAGTACTTC.

The CDR3 reads CASSRTSGYSYEQYF. The CDR3 DNA follows: TGTGCCAGCAGCCGGACTAGCGGGTACTCCTACGAGCAGTACTTC. The rearrangement links TRBV27 to TRBJ2-7, with TRBD2 identical over 11 bases. CDR3 length equals 15 residues. V lost 6 bases and J lost 0; bases outside the gene matches: 4. Germline-derived CDR1 and CDR2 are MNHEY and SMNVEV (reference sequence).

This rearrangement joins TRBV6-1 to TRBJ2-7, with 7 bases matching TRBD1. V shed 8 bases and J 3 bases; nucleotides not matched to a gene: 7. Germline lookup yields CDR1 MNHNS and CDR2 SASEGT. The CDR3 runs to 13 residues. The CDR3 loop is CASGYDRVYEQYF. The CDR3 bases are TGTGCCAGCGGATACGACAGGGTCTACGAGCAGTACTTC.

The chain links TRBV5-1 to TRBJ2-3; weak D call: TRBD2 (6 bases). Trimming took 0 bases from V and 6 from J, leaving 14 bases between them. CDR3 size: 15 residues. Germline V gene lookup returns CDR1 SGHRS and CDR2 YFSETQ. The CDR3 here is CASSLDPGVSDTQYF. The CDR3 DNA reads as TGCGCCAGCAGCTTGGATCCGGGAGTATCCGATACGCAGTATTTT.

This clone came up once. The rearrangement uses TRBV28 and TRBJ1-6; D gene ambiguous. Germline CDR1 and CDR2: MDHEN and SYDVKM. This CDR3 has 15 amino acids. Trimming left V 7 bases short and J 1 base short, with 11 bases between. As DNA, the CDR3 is TGTGCCAGCATTTCACTCCGTTCCTATAATTCACCCCTCCACTTT. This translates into CASISLRSYNSPLHF. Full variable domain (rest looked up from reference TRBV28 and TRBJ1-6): DVKVTQSSRYLVKRTGEKVFLECVQDMDHENMFWYRQDPGLGLRLIYFSYDVKMKEKGDIPEGYSVSREKKERFSLILESASTNQTSMYLCASISLRSYNSPLHFGNGTRLTVT.

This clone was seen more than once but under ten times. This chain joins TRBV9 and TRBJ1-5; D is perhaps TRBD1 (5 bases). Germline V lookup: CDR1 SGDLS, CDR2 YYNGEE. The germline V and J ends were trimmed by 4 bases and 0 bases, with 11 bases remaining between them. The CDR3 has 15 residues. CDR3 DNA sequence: TGTGCCAGCAGCCCCGACAGCTATAGCAATCAGCCCCAGCATTTT. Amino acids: CASSPDSYSNQPQHF.

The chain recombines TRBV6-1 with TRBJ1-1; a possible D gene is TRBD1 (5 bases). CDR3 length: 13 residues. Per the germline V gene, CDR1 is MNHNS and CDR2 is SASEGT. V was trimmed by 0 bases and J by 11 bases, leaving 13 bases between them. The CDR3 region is CASSEALGRGAFF. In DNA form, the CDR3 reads TGTGCCAGCAGTGAAGCGCTGGGGCGTGGGGCTTTCTTT.

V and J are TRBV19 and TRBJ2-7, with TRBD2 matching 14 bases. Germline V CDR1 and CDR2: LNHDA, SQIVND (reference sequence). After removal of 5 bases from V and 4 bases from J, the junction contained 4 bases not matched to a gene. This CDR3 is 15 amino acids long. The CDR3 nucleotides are TGTGCCAGTAGTCCGGGGACTAGCGGGGGATACGAGCAGTACTTC. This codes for CASSPGTSGGYEQYF. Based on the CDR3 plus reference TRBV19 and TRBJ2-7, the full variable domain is DGGITQSPKYLFRKEGQNVTLSCEQNLNHDAMYWYRQDPGQGLRLIYYSQIVNDFQKGDIAEGYSVSREKKESFPLTVTSAQKNPTAFYLCASSPGTSGGYEQYFGPGTRLTVT.

CDR3 protein: CASSGQLAQPQHF. The CDR3 DNA follows: TGTGCCAGCAGTGGACAGTTGGCTCAGCCCCAGCATTTT. The chain joins TRBV6-1 to TRBJ1-5; the D gene is possibly TRBD1 (5 bases). Germline CDR1 and CDR2: MNHNS and SASEGT. The CDR3 loop spans 13 amino acids. V was cut by 4 bases and J by 6 bases, with 10 bases left in between.

The CDR3 here is CAITREGTDTQYF. CDR3 DNA: TGTGCCATCACACGGGAGGGCACAGATACGCAGTATTTT. The chain joins TRBV10-3 to TRBJ2-3; 7 positions agree with TRBD2. The CDR3 totals 13 residues. Trimming took 7 bases from V and 1 from J; bases not matched to a gene: 2. CDR1 and CDR2 (germline): ENHRY, SYGVKD.